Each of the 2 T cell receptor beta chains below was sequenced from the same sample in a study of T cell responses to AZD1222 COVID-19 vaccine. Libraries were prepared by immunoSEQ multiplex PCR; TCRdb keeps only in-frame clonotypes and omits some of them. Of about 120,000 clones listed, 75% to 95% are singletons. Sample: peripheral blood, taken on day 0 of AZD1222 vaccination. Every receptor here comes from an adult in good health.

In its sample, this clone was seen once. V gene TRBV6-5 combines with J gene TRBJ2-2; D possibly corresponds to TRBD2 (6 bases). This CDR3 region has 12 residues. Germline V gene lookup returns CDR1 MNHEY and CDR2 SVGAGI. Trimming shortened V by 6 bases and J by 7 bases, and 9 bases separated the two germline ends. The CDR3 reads CASSRGLGELFF. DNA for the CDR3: TGTGCCAGCAGCCGGGGACTCGGGGAGCTGTTTTTT.

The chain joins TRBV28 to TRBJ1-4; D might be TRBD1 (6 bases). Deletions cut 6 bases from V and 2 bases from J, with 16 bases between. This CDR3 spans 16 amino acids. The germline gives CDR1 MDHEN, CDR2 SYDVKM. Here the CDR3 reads CASRSSGGRTNEKLFF. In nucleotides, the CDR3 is TGTGCCAGCAGGAGCTCGGGGGGCAGGACTAATGAAAAACTGTTTTTT.